The 24 T cell receptor beta chains reported below all come from one sample, sequenced in a study of T-cell reconstitution after alpha-beta-depleted transplantation in children. Preparation of the TCRbeta library used unique molecular identifiers. A single record per CDR3 protein comes from TCRdb applying MiXCR to the PCR reads. The table has roughly 120,000 distinct CDR3 sequences, 10% seen once; the top ten hold nearly 35%. This sample comprised PBMCs, obtained before TCRalphabeta/CD19-depleted stem cell transplant. The receptors derive from a boy aged 2 to 9 with acute lymphoblastic leukemia, due to receive a stem cell transplant.

J is TRBJ2-1 and V is TRBV5-1, with 10 bases lining up with TRBD2. Germline V lookup: CDR1 SGHRS, CDR2 YFSETQ. The CDR3 runs 16 residues. Trimming at V came to 4 bases and at J to 5 bases, leaving 9 bases not matched to a gene. The CDR3 DNA reads TGCGCCAGCAGCCGGAAAGGGACTAGCGCCCACAATGAGCAGTTCTTC. Residues: CASSRKGTSAHNEQFF.

The chain joins TRBV7-2 to TRBJ2-7; D remains unclear. V lost 2 bases to trimming and J lost 2 bases, with 10 bases between them. CDR3 length equals 14 residues. Per the germline V gene, CDR1 is SGHTA and CDR2 is FQGNSA. The CDR3, as DNA: TGTGCCAGCAGCTTAAACTGGGGAACCTACGAGCAGTACTTC. It specifies CASSLNWGTYEQYF.

The chain uses TRBV5-1 and TRBJ2-1; 7 bases match TRBD1. The germline gives CDR1 SGHRS, CDR2 YFSETQ. CDR3 size: 16 residues. Trimming cost V 1 base and J 2 bases; bases outside gene matches: 6. The CDR3 sequence is CASSLSVRGTYNEQFF. CDR3 DNA sequence: TGCGCCAGCAGCTTGTCGGTCAGGGGGACCTACAATGAGCAGTTCTTC.

The table lists this clonotype with many counts. This rearrangement joins TRBV25-1 to TRBJ2-7; tentative D call: TRBD2 (5 bases). The germline CDR1 and CDR2 sequences are MGHDK and SYGVNS. With 3 bases removed from V and 0 bases from J, the gap between germline ends came to 12 bases. The CDR3 is 15 amino acids. The CDR3 spells CASSDPSGLSYEQYF. The CDR3 region has the DNA TGTGCCAGCAGTGATCCGAGCGGCCTCTCCTACGAGCAGTACTTC.

This clonotype was seen many times. The chain carries TRBV5-1 and TRBJ2-6, with D uncertain. CDR1 SGHRS and CDR2 YFSETQ come from the germline V gene. With 0 bases removed from V and 3 bases from J, the gap between germline ends came to 10 bases. CDR3 size: 16 residues. The CDR3 DNA reads as TGCGCCAGCAGCTTGGAAGGGCTTGGTGGGGCCAACGTCCTGACTTTC. The encoded protein is CASSLEGLGGANVLTF.

This clonotype has just a few counts. The V and J genes are TRBV4-1 and TRBJ2-4; 8 bases are a match to TRBD2. CDR1 is MGHRA, CDR2 YSYEKL, per germline. CDR3 length: 17 residues. J was trimmed by 2 bases and V by 4 bases; bases with no gene match: 10. The CDR3 spells CASSPGGASSTKNIQYF. As DNA, the CDR3 is TGCGCCAGCAGCCCGGGAGGGGCTAGCTCTACCAAAAACATTCAGTACTTC.

There are a few counts of this clonotype. V usage is TRBV5-6 and J usage is TRBJ1-2; 7 bases line up with TRBD1. Per the germline V gene, CDR1 is SGHDT and CDR2 is YYEEEE. The CDR3 runs 14 residues. The trim removed 4 bases at V and 8 bases at J, leaving 11 bases unmatched. The CDR3 DNA reads as TGTGCCAGCAGCCCACGGACAGGCCTAGGGGGCTACACCTTC. Translating it yields CASSPRTGLGGYTF. The whole variable domain, remainder taken from reference TRBV5-6 and TRBJ1-2, is DAGVTQSPTHLIKTRGQQVTLRCSPKSGHDTVSWYQQALGQGPQFIFQYYEEEERQRGNFPDRFSGHQFPNYSSELNVNALLLGDSALYLCASSPRTGLGGYTFGSGTRLTVV.

V usage is TRBV6-1 and J usage is TRBJ2-5, with 7 positions matching TRBD2. The trim removed 8 bases at V and 4 bases at J, leaving 10 bases unmatched. This CDR3 has 14 residues. CDR1 and CDR2 (germline): MNHNS, SASEGT. For the CDR3, the DNA is TGTGCCAGCGGTGTGATGGCGGGAGTAGAGACCCAGTACTTC. It encodes CASGVMAGVETQYF.

The chain is built from TRBV7-6 and TRBJ2-5, with D tentatively TRBD1 or TRBD2 (6 bases each). Germline values: CDR1 SGHVS, CDR2 FNYEAQ. The germline V and J ends were trimmed by 2 bases and 2 bases, with 15 bases remaining between them. This CDR3 spans 16 amino acids. Written as DNA, the CDR3 is TGTGCCAGCAGCTTACGCCGGGGGCAGACTCAAGAGACCCAGTACTTC. This codes for CASSLRRGQTQETQYF.

The CDR3 DNA reads as TGTGCCAGTAGTCAGGCGAGATCCTACGAGCAGTACTTC. Translation: CASSQARSYEQYF. The V and J genes are TRBV19 and TRBJ2-7, with D uncertain. The length of the CDR3 is 13 residues. The V gene's germline CDR1 is LNHDA and CDR2 SQIVND (reference sequence). The germline V and J ends were trimmed by 5 bases and 1 base, with 9 bases remaining between them.

This chain connects TRBV15 to TRBJ2-2; TRBD2 matches 7 bases. The J segment lost 3 bases and the V segment lost 8 bases, leaving 18 bases of the junction unmatched. This CDR3 contains 18 residues. In germline, CDR1 is LNHNV, CDR2 YYDKDF (reference sequence). The CDR3 nucleotides are TGTGCCACCCGAAAAGGGAGGGCAGCATTCGTGGACACCGGGGAGCTGTTTTTT. This translates into CATRKGRAAFVDTGELFF. The full variable domain, with the rest looked up from reference TRBV15 and TRBJ2-2, is DAMVIQNPRYQVTQFGKPVTLSCSQTLNHNVMYWYQQKSSQAPKLLFHYYDKDFNNEADTPDNFQSRRPNTSFCFLDIRSPGLGDTAMYLCATRKGRAAFVDTGELFFGEGSRLTVL.

With respect to this clonotype: A much larger clone differs from this one at a single base, so this may be a read error. The chain links TRBV18 to TRBJ2-7; no definite D call. Germline V gene lookup returns CDR1 KGHSH and CDR2 LQKENI. V lost 3 bases and J lost 5, with 8 bases in between. CDR3 size: 12 residues. The CDR3 loop reads CASSPDPHEQYF. DNA for the CDR3: TGTGCCAGCTCACCCGATCCCCACGAGCAGTACTTC.

In its sample, this clonotype was seen a few times. The V and J genes are TRBV5-5 and TRBJ2-1; D is uncertain. Germline lookup yields CDR1 SGHKS and CDR2 YYEKEE (reference sequence). The CDR3 totals 16 residues. The V end lost 1 base, the J end lost 0 bases, and 11 bases lay between the germline ends. The CDR3 DNA sequence: TGTGCCAGCAGCTTGAGGTCCGGAAGCTCCTACAATGAGCAGTTCTTC. Translating it yields CASSLRSGSSYNEQFF.

This clonotype was seen repeatedly, ten times or more. The chain combines TRBV7-2 with TRBJ2-2; 14 bases line up with TRBD2. With 6 bases clipped from V and 6 bases from J, the junction kept 6 bases outside the gene matches. The CDR3 sequence is 16 residues long. Germline-derived CDR1 and CDR2 are SGHTA and FQGNSA. Written as DNA, the CDR3 is TGTGCCAGCAGGTCGGGACTAGCGGGAGTCCCCGGGGAGCTGTTTTTT. This gives the protein CASRSGLAGVPGELFF.

The rearrangement uses TRBV20-1 and TRBJ1-2, with 8 bases matching TRBD1. The CDR3 contains 14 residues. V shed 6 bases, J shed 4 bases, and the junction held 10 bases outside the gene matches. From germline, CDR1 is DFQATT and CDR2 SNEGSKA (reference sequence). As DNA, the CDR3 is TGCAGTGCATCCTCAACCAGGGGGCTCTATGGCTACACCTTC. This translates into CSASSTRGLYGYTF.

This clonotype was observed a few times. This sequence joins TRBV5-1 and TRBJ2-7; no definite D call. The CDR3 runs 14 residues. CDR1 SGHRS and CDR2 YFSETQ come from the germline V gene. Trimming pared 4 bases from V and 3 bases from J, leaving 14 bases between. CDR3 residues: CASSAWTGNYEQYF. The CDR3 DNA reads TGCGCCAGCAGCGCCTGGACGGGTAACTACGAGCAGTACTTC.

This clonotype was seen a few times. The V gene is TRBV18, the J gene TRBJ2-7, with D hard to call. CDR1 KGHSH and CDR2 LQKENI come from the germline V gene. Trimming pared 0 bases from V and 4 bases from J, leaving 13 bases between. The length of the CDR3 is 15 residues. The CDR3 loop reads CASSPPVRTLYEQYF. The CDR3 nucleotides read TGTGCCAGCTCACCACCGGTTCGCACTCTTTACGAGCAGTACTTC.

This clonotype was counted only a few times. The chain has TRBV7-3 and TRBJ2-7; 8 positions agree with TRBD1. V gave up 0 bases and J gave up 3 bases; unmatched junction bases: 4. The CDR3 consists of 15 residues. Germline CDR1 and CDR2: SGHTA and FQGTGA. CDR3 loop: CASSLTHGQGYEQYF. CDR3 sequence (DNA): TGTGCCAGCAGCTTAACGCACGGACAGGGCTACGAGCAGTACTTC.

The sample holds many counts of this clonotype. The genes are TRBV20-1 and TRBJ1-6; D is uncertain. The CDR3 spans 15 residues. Germline V gene sequence: CDR1 DFQATT, CDR2 SNEGSKA (reference sequence). V dropped 3 bases and J dropped 7 bases, with 16 bases sitting between them. The CDR3 region is CSARSAGYRNSPLHF. Here the CDR3 DNA reads TGCAGTGCTAGGAGCGCGGGGTATAGGAATTCACCCCTCCACTTT.

This clonotype was counted ten times or more. This chain connects TRBV6-1 to TRBJ2-7; D may match TRBD1 or TRBD2 (5 bases each). The CDR3 covers 13 residues. V lost 6 bases and J lost 4, with 13 bases in between. The germline gives CDR1 MNHNS, CDR2 SASEGT. Here the CDR3 DNA reads TGTGCCAGCAGCCGTGGGACGACTTACGAGCAGTACTTC. This translates into CASSRGTTYEQYF.

The V call is TRBV20-1, the J call TRBJ2-1, with D possibly matching TRBD2 (6 bases). V was trimmed by 3 bases and J by 7 bases, leaving 19 bases between them. CDR3 length: 15 residues. Germline V gives CDR1 DFQATT, CDR2 SNEGSKA (reference sequence). The CDR3 sequence: CSASNPLALRNEQFF. CDR3 bases: TGCAGTGCTAGCAACCCCCTAGCGTTACGGAATGAGCAGTTCTTC.

This clonotype was counted only a few times. The J gene is TRBJ2-2, the V gene TRBV28; D possibly corresponds to TRBD2 (7 bases). V shed 7 bases and J shed 3 bases, with 15 bases lying between them. In germline, CDR1 is MDHEN, CDR2 SYDVKM. CDR3 length: 15 amino acids. DNA for the CDR3: TGTGCCAGCACTAGGGGGGGGGCGGACACCGGGGAGCTGTTTTTT. This translates into CASTRGGADTGELFF.

This clonotype has more than one count but fewer than ten. V and J are TRBV20-1 and TRBJ2-6; tentatively, D is TRBD2 (6 bases). This CDR3 comprises 18 residues. The germline V gene has CDR1 DFQATT and CDR2 SNEGSKA (reference sequence). V lost 4 bases and J 0 bases, leaving 19 bases between the germline ends. CDR3 amino acids: CSANLIGYGSSGANVLTF. In DNA form, the CDR3 reads TGCAGTGCTAACTTAATCGGGTACGGGAGCTCTGGGGCCAACGTCCTGACTTTC.

The chain links TRBV6-4 to TRBJ2-2; 11 bases map to TRBD1. V was clipped by 5 bases and J by 3 bases; unmatched bases: 14. The CDR3 runs 19 residues. Germline CDR1 and CDR2: MRHNA and SNTAGT. This CDR3 is CASSLQWTGGFTDTGELFF. The CDR3 DNA sequence: TGTGCCAGCAGTCTCCAATGGACAGGGGGCTTTACAGACACCGGGGAGCTGTTTTTT.